The text below deals with one TCR beta chain. Its antigen is unknown. The data were obtained in a study of T cell clonotyping in hematopoietic cell transplantation. This CDR3 is built from 18 residues. After removal of 1 base from V and 6 bases from J, the junction contained 8 bases not matched to a gene. In germline, CDR1 is MDHEN, CDR2 SYDVKM. Regarding time point: recipient sample about 28 days before transplant, after cytoreduction. Recipients were bled about 28 days pretransplant and at posttransplant days 30, 100, 180. The method was immunoSEQ multiplex PCR; TCRdb's version includes in-frame clones alone and lacks a portion of them. The sample shows about 76,000 clones, less than 96% of them seen only once. Whole-study findings and limits: At the given depth, recipient repertoires were over 97% de novo clonotypes.

This clonotype originated in a woman between 50 and 59 years old with acute myeloid leukemia. Some clones in this sample may be carry-over from other donors' samples. The chain carries TRBV28 and TRBJ2-2; 13 nucleotides match TRBD2. The specimen comprised peripheral blood mononuclear cells, sampled before stem cell transplant. The CDR3 nucleotides read TGTGCCAGCAGTTTATTGACTAGCGGGAGGTATCGGGCCGGGGAGCTGTTTTTT. Translation gives CASSLLTSGRYRAGELFF. The complete variable domain, with remaining parts taken from reference TRBV28 and TRBJ2-2, reads DVKVTQSSRYLVKRTGEKVFLECVQDMDHENMFWYRQDPGLGLRLIYFSYDVKMKEKGDIPEGYSVSREKKERFSLILESASTNQTSMYLCASSLLTSGRYRAGELFFGEGSRLTVL.